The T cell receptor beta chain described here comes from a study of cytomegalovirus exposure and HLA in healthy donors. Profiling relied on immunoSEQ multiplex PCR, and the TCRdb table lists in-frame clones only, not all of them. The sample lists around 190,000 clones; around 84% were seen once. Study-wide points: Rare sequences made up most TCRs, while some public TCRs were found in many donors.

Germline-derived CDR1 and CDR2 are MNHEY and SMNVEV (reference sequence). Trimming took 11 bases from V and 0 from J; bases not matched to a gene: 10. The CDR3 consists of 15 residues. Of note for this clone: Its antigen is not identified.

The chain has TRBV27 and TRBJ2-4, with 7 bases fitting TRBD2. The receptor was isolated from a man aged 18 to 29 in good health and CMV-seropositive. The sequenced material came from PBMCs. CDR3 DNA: TGTGCCGTTCCTAGCGGTTACTTAGCCAAAAACATTCAGTACTTC. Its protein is CAVPSGYLAKNIQYF.